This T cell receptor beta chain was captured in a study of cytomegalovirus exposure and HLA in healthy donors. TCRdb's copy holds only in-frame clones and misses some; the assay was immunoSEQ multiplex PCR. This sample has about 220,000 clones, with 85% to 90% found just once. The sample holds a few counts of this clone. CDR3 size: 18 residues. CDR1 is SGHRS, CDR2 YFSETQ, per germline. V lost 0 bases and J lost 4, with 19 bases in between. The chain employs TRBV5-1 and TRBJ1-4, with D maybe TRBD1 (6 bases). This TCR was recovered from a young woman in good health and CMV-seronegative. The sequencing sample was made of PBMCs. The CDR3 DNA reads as TGCGCCAGCAGCTTGGCGAGGGTAGGGGGAGCTAATAATGAAAAACTGTTTTTT. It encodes CASSLARVGGANNEKLFF.